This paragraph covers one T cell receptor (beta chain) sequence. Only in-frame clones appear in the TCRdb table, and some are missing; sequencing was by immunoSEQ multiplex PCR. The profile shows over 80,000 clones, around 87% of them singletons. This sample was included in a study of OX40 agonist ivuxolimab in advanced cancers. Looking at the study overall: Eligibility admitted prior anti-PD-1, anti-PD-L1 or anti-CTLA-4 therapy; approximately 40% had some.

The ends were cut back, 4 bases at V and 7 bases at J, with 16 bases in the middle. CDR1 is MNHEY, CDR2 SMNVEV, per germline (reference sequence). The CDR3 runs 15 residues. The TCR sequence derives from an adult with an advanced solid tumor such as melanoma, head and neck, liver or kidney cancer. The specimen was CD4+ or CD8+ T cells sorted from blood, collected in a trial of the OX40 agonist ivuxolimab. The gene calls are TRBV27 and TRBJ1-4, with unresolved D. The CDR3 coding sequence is TGTGCCAGCAGTTACTGGCGAGGCGGAGGTGAAAAACTGTTTTTT. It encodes CASSYWRGGGEKLFF.